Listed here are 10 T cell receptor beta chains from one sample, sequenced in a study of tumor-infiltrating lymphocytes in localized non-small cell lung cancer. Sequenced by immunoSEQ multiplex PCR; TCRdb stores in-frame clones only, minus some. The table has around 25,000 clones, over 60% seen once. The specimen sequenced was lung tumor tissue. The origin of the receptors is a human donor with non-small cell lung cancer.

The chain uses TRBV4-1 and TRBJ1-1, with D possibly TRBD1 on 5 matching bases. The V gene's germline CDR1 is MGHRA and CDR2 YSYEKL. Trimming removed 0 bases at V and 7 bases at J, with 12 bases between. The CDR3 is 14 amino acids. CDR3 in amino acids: CASSQEVEGLEAFF. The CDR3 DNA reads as TGCGCCAGCAGCCAAGAAGTCGAGGGGCTTGAAGCTTTCTTT.

The CDR3 sequence is CASRPSAGTSTDTQYF. The DNA of the CDR3 is TGTGCCAGCCGGCCGTCCGCAGGGACATCCACAGATACGCAGTATTTT. The J gene is TRBJ2-3, the V gene TRBV25-1; a weak D match, TRBD1 (6 bases). The V and J ends lost 8 bases and 2 bases respectively, with 20 bases between them. This CDR3 contains 16 residues. Germline V gene data show CDR1 as MGHDK and CDR2 as SYGVNS.

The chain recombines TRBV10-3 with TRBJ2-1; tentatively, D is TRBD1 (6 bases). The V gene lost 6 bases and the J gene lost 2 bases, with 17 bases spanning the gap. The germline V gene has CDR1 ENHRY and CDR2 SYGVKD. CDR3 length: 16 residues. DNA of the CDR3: TGTGCCATCAGCGGCGATATCCAGGGGACCTACAATGAGCAGTTCTTC. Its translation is CAISGDIQGTYNEQFF.

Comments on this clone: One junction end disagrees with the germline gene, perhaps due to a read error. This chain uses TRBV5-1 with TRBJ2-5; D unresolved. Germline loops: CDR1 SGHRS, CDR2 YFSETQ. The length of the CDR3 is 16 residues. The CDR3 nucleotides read TGCACCAGCAGCTCGAACCAGGTCGTCGCGCAAGAGACCCAGTACTTC. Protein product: CTSSSNQVVAQETQYF.

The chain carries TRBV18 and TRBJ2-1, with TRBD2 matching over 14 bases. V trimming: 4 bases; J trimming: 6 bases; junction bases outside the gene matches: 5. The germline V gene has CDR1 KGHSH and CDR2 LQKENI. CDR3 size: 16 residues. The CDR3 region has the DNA TGTGCCAGCTCACTCCGGACTAGCGGGGGGATCAATGAGCAGTTCTTC. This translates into CASSLRTSGGINEQFF.

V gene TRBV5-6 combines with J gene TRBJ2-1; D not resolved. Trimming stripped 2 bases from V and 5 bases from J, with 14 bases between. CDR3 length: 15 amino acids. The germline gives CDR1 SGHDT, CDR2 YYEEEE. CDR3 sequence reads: CASSFSGLYHNEQFF. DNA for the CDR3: TGTGCCAGCAGCTTCTCAGGCCTTTACCACAATGAGCAGTTCTTC.

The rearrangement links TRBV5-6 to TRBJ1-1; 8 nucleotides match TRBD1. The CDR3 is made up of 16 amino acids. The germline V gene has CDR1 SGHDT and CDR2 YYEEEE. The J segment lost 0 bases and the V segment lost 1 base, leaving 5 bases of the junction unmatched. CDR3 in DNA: TGTGCCAGCAGCTTGTGGGACAGGATGATGAACACTGAAGCTTTCTTT. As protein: CASSLWDRMMNTEAFF.

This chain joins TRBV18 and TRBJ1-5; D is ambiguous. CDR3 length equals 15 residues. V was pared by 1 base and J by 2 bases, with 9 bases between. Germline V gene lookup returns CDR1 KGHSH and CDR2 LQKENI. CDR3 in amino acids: CASSPRGQGNQPQHF. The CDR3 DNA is TGTGCCAGCTCACCACGAGGCCAGGGCAATCAGCCCCAGCATTTT.

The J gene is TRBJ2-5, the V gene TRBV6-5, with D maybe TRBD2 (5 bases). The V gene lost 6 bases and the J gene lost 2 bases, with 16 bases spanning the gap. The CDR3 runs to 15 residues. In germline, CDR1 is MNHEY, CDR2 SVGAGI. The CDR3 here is CASSPYRTSQETQYF. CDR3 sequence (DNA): TGTGCCAGCAGCCCTTATCGGACTTCTCAAGAGACCCAGTACTTC.

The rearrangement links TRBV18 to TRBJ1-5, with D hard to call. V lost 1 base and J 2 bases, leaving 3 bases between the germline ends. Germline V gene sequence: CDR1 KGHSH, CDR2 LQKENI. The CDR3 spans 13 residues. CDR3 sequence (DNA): TGTGCCAGCTCACCACAGGGCAATCAGCCCCAGCATTTT. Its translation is CASSPQGNQPQHF.